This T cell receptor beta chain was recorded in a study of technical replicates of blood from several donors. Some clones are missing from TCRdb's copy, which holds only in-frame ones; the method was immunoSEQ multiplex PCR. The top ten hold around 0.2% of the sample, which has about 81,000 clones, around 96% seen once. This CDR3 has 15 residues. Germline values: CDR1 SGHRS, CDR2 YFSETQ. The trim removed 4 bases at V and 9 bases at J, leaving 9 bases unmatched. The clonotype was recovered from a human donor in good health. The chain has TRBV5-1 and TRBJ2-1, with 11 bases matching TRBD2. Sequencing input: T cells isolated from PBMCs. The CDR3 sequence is CASSLRLAGPLEQFF. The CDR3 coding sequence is TGCGCCAGCAGCCTTCGACTAGCGGGGCCCCTTGAGCAGTTCTTC.